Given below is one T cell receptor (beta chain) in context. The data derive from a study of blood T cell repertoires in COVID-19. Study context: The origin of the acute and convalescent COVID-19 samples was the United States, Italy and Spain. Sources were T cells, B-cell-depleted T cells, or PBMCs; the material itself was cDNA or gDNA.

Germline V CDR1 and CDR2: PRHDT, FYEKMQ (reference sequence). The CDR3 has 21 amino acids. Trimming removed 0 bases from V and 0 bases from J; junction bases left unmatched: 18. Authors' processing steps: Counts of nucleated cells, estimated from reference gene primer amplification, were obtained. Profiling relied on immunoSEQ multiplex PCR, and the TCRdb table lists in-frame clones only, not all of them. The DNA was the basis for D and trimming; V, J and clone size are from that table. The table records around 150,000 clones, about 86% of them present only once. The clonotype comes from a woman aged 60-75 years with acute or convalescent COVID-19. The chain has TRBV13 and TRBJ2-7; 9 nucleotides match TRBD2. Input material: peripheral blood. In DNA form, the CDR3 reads TGTGCCAGCAGCTTAGGGCCGGATTGGCGGGAGGGCAGGTCCCACTCCTACGAGCAGTACTTC. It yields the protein CASSLGPDWREGRSHSYEQYF.